Shown below are 26 T cell receptor beta chains from a single sample sequenced in a study of blood T cell repertoires in COVID-19. Profiling relied on immunoSEQ multiplex PCR, and the TCRdb table lists in-frame clones only, not all of them. The data show roughly 350,000 clones, approximately 92% seen once. What was sequenced was PBMCs or T cells enriched from blood (not recorded which). The receptors stem from a woman under 40 who had recovered from COVID-19.

The J gene is TRBJ2-3, the V gene TRBV2; 7 nucleotides match TRBD1. With 5 bases clipped from V and 6 bases from J, the junction kept 2 bases outside the gene matches. The CDR3 totals 12 residues. Germline assignment: CDR1 SNHLY and CDR2 FYNNEI. The CDR3 nucleotides read TGTGCCAGCAGTAAACAGGGGGATACGCAGTATTTT. Translation: CASSKQGDTQYF.

The V gene is TRBV29-1, the J gene TRBJ2-4; tentative D call: TRBD2 (5 bases). Per germline, CDR1 SQVTM and CDR2 ANQGSEA. V dropped 3 bases and J dropped 9 bases, with 9 bases sitting between them. The CDR3 loop spans 11 amino acids. Here the CDR3 reads CSVELGGIQYF. DNA for the CDR3: TGCAGCGTTGAGCTCGGAGGCATTCAGTACTTC.

The chain is built from TRBV18 and TRBJ1-2, with 11 bases lining up with TRBD1. The length of the CDR3 is 15 residues. Germline V gene data show CDR1 as KGHSH and CDR2 as LQKENI. J gave up 3 bases and V 3 bases, and 3 bases lay outside the gene matches. The CDR3, as DNA: TGTGCCAGCTCACCCGGGACAGGGGGATACTATGGCTACACCTTC. Amino acids: CASSPGTGGYYGYTF. The variable domain in full, completed from reference TRBV18 and TRBJ1-2, reads NAGVMQNPRHLVRRRGQEARLRCSPMKGHSHVYWYRQLPEEGLKFMVYLQKENIIDESGMPKERFSAEFPKEGPSILRIQQVVRGDSAAYFCASSPGTGGYYGYTFGSGTRLTVV.

This chain connects TRBV7-6 to TRBJ1-6; D is undetermined. Germline assignment: CDR1 SGHVS and CDR2 FNYEAQ. V lost 4 bases and J lost 0, with 7 bases in between. The CDR3 extends over 15 amino acids. The CDR3 loop reads CASSSQVSYNSPLHF. The CDR3 DNA reads as TGTGCCAGCAGCTCCCAGGTCTCCTATAATTCACCCCTCCACTTT. Full variable domain (outside the CDR3, taken from reference TRBV7-6 and TRBJ1-6): GAGVSQSPRYKVTKRGQDVALRCDPISGHVSLYWYRQALGQGPEFLTYFNYEAQQDKSGLPNDRFSAERPEGSISTLTIQRTEQRDSAMYRCASSSQVSYNSPLHFGNGTRLTVT.

The chain's CDR3 is CASSHTPESYEQYF. The CDR3 DNA follows: TGTGCCAGCAGCCACACCCCCGAGTCCTACGAGCAGTACTTC. This chain joins TRBV14 and TRBJ2-7, with D unclear. Germline assignment: CDR1 SGHDN and CDR2 FVKESK. The V gene lost 3 bases and the J gene lost 1 base, with 10 bases spanning the gap. CDR3 length: 14 residues.

The gene calls are TRBV6-1 and TRBJ1-2; 11 bases agree with TRBD1. V trimming: 0 bases; J trimming: 7 bases; junction bases outside the gene matches: 4. The CDR3 has 15 amino acids. Germline V gene lookup returns CDR1 MNHNS and CDR2 SASEGT. In DNA, the CDR3 is TGTGCCAGCAGTGAAGCGACGGGACAGGGGGGTGGCTACACCTTC. Its translation: CASSEATGQGGGYTF.

This clone was seen a few times. The CDR3 here is CASSRETSGGPYEQYF. CDR3 DNA: TGTGCCAGCAGCCGAGAGACTAGCGGGGGACCCTACGAGCAGTACTTC. The chain couples TRBV4-2 to TRBJ2-7; 12 bases are a match to TRBD2. Losses at the gene ends were 4 bases for V and 2 bases for J; bases not matched to a gene: 6. This CDR3 comprises 16 residues. The V gene's germline CDR1 is LGHNA and CDR2 YNFKEQ.

The V and J genes are TRBV3-1 (or the pseudogene TRBV3-2) and TRBJ2-3; no firm D call. Germline assignment: CDR1 LGHDT and CDR2 YNNKEL (reference sequence). The CDR3 sequence is 12 residues long. With 3 bases removed from V and 3 bases from J, the gap between germline ends came to 4 bases. In DNA, the CDR3 is TGTGCCAGCAGCCAGCGTACAGATACGCAGTATTTT. It specifies CASSQRTDTQYF.

This rearrangement joins TRBV6-2 or TRBV6-3 to TRBJ1-4; D gene ambiguous. The CDR3 sequence is 14 residues long. Per germline, CDR1 MNHEY and CDR2 SVGEGT. V was clipped by 3 bases and J by 1 base, with 6 bases between them. The CDR3 DNA follows: TGTGCCAGCAGTTATACGGGAACTAATGAAAAACTGTTTTTT. This sequence encodes CASSYTGTNEKLFF.

The V gene is TRBV6-2 or TRBV6-3, the J gene TRBJ1-2; D unresolved. The CDR3 length is 12 residues. Trimming took off 5 bases at V and 4 bases at J, with 8 bases between the two ends. Germline assignment: CDR1 MNHEY and CDR2 SVGEGT. The CDR3 DNA reads TGTGCCAGCAGTGGGCAAGGCTATGGCTACACCTTC. Amino acid sequence: CASSGQGYGYTF.

The J gene is TRBJ1-5, the V gene TRBV27; D may be TRBD1 (6 bases). The V end was cut by 1 base, the J end by 4 bases, with 8 bases between. The germline CDR1 and CDR2 sequences are MNHEY and SMNVEV (reference sequence). This CDR3 comprises 14 residues. This chain's CDR3 is CASSLFRGNQPQHF. The CDR3, as DNA: TGTGCCAGCAGTTTATTCAGGGGAAATCAGCCCCAGCATTTT.

The chain carries TRBV9 and TRBJ2-7; TRBD1 might be the D (6 bases). Trimming took off 0 bases at V and 3 bases at J, with 10 bases between the two ends. CDR3 length: 14 residues. Germline-derived CDR1 and CDR2 are SGDLS and YYNGEE. The CDR3 loop is CASSVEGHSYEQYF. The CDR3 DNA is TGTGCCAGCAGCGTAGAGGGACATAGCTACGAGCAGTACTTC.

This clone was detected once. At the DNA level, this CDR3 is encoded by other sequences in the same sample as well. The chain employs TRBV30 and TRBJ2-7; TRBD2 matches at 7 bases. The V gene's germline CDR1 is GTSNPN and CDR2 SVGIG (reference sequence). The CDR3 sequence is 14 residues long. V gave up 0 bases and J gave up 0 bases; unmatched junction bases: 2. As DNA, the CDR3 is TGTGCCTGGAGTGTGGGGGGGAGCTCCTACGAGCAGTACTTC. Its translation is CAWSVGGSSYEQYF.

The chain uses TRBV28 and TRBJ1-2; 8 nucleotides line up with TRBD1. The trim removed 2 bases at V and 4 bases at J, leaving 3 bases unmatched. The germline V gene has CDR1 MDHEN and CDR2 SYDVKM. CDR3 length: 14 amino acids. CDR3 bases: TGTGCCAGCAGTTTACCGGGACAGGTCTATGGCTACACCTTC. Translating gives CASSLPGQVYGYTF.

This clone was picked up one time. This rearrangement joins TRBV29-1 to TRBJ2-1; no clear D. Germline CDR1 is SQVTM and CDR2 is ANQGSEA. V lost 4 bases and J 0 bases, leaving 7 bases between the germline ends. The CDR3 contains 13 residues. The CDR3 DNA sequence: TGCAGCGTTGGTGGCGGCTCCTACAATGAGCAGTTCTTC. The encoded protein is CSVGGGSYNEQFF.

The rearrangement uses TRBV5-5 and TRBJ1-1; 11 nucleotides line up with TRBD1. This CDR3 comprises 17 residues. V lost 5 bases and J lost 0; bases outside the gene matches: 9. Germline V CDR1 and CDR2: SGHKS, YYEKEE (reference sequence). The CDR3 loop reads CASRSGTGGYVNTEAFF. The CDR3 DNA follows: TGTGCCAGCAGATCCGGGACAGGGGGGTATGTGAACACTGAAGCTTTCTTT. Full variable domain (remainder filled in from reference TRBV5-5 and TRBJ1-1): DAGVTQSPTHLIKTRGQQVTLRCSPISGHKSVSWYQQVLGQGPQFIFQYYEKEERGRGNFPDRFSARQFPNYSSELNVNALLLGDSALYLCASRSGTGGYVNTEAFFGQGTRLTVV.

V gene TRBV7-3 combines with J gene TRBJ2-1; 7 bases match TRBD2. Per germline, CDR1 SGHTA and CDR2 FQGTGA. V lost 1 base, J lost 7 bases, and 10 bases stayed unmatched. The length of the CDR3 is 16 residues. CDR3 nucleotide sequence: TGTGCCAGCAGCTTAAGTATGGGGGAGGGGCAGAATGAGCAGTTCTTC. The encoded protein is CASSLSMGEGQNEQFF.

The J gene is TRBJ2-7, the V gene TRBV27; 8 bases line up with TRBD1. The ends lost 2 bases at V and 1 base at J; junction bases unmatched: 10. The length of the CDR3 is 17 residues. Germline CDR1 reads MNHEY; CDR2 reads SMNVEV (reference sequence). DNA of the CDR3: TGTGCCAGCAGTTTAATCCTCGGACAGGGCAGATCCTACGAGCAGTACTTC. It codes for CASSLILGQGRSYEQYF.

The rearrangement links TRBV28 to TRBJ1-1, with 8 bases identical to TRBD1. The germline CDR1 and CDR2 sequences are MDHEN and SYDVKM. The CDR3 has 14 amino acids. V lost 6 bases and J lost 6; bases outside the gene matches: 9. The CDR3 loop reads CASSPGQVRSEAFF. DNA of the CDR3: TGTGCCAGCAGCCCGGGACAGGTGAGGTCTGAAGCTTTCTTT. The full variable domain, its missing parts supplied by reference TRBV28 and TRBJ1-1, is DVKVTQSSRYLVKRTGEKVFLECVQDMDHENMFWYRQDPGLGLRLIYFSYDVKMKEKGDIPEGYSVSREKKERFSLILESASTNQTSMYLCASSPGQVRSEAFFGQGTRLTVV.

The CDR3 reads CASSQGTGGGYTF. In DNA form, the CDR3 reads TGCGCCAGCAGCCAAGGGACAGGGGGAGGCTACACCTTC. This chain links TRBV4-1 with TRBJ1-2; TRBD1 aligns across 10 bases. V lost 1 base, J lost 8 bases, and 1 base stayed unmatched. This CDR3 spans 13 amino acids. CDR1 is MGHRA and CDR2 is YSYEKL in the germline V gene.

The chain joins TRBV7-2 to TRBJ2-1; TRBD2 matches at 7 bases. J was trimmed by 10 bases and V by 2 bases; bases with no gene match: 5. This CDR3 has 13 residues. CDR1 is SGHTA and CDR2 is FQGNSA in the germline V gene. This CDR3 is CASSLTLREEQFF. CDR3 sequence (DNA): TGTGCCAGCAGCTTAACTTTGCGGGAGGAGCAGTTCTTC.

The V call is TRBV6-5, the J call TRBJ1-5; D perhaps matches TRBD1 (5 bases). Germline CDR1 and CDR2: MNHEY and SVGAGI. The CDR3 runs 13 residues. Trimming took 6 bases from V and 1 from J, leaving 7 bases between them. CDR3 sequence (DNA): TGTGCCAGCAGGGAGGGGAGCAATCAGCCCCAGCATTTT. This sequence encodes CASREGSNQPQHF.

In the case of this clone: Germline and junction disagree at one end, which may indicate a read error. The V call is TRBV7-7, the J call TRBJ2-5; 10 nucleotides align to TRBD1. This CDR3 is 15 amino acids long. Germline assignment: CDR1 SSHAT and CDR2 FNYEAQ (reference sequence). CDR3 region: CASSLLGTGEETQYF. In DNA form, the CDR3 reads TGTGCTAGCAGCTTATTAGGGACAGGGGAAGAGACCCAGTACTTC. Looking up the rest from reference TRBV7-7 and TRBJ2-5 gives the full variable domain: GAGVSQSPRYKVTKRGQDVTLRCDPISSHATLYWYQQALGQGPEFLTYFNYEAQPDKSGLPSDRFSAERPEGSISTLTIQRTEQRDSAMYRCASSLLGTGEETQYFGPGTRLLVL.

In nucleotides, the CDR3 is TGCAGCGTTGTATCTGGCGGGGGGGGCACTGAAGCTTTCTTT. Its translation: CSVVSGGGGTEAFF. This chain uses TRBV29-1 with TRBJ1-1, with D perhaps TRBD1 (5 bases). In germline, CDR1 is SQVTM, CDR2 ANQGSEA. V lost 4 bases, J lost 4 bases, and 16 bases lay in between. This CDR3 has 14 amino acids.

The V call is TRBV29-1, the J call TRBJ1-1; perhaps TRBD1 as D (6 bases). This CDR3 spans 13 amino acids. Germline lookup yields CDR1 SQVTM and CDR2 ANQGSEA. V lost 3 bases and J 4 bases, leaving 12 bases between the germline ends. The CDR3 protein is CSVDRGRGTEAFF. In DNA form, the CDR3 reads TGCAGCGTTGACAGGGGTCGGGGCACTGAAGCTTTCTTT.

The chain recombines TRBV6-2 or TRBV6-3 with TRBJ2-2, with TRBD1 as a possible D gene (5 bases). The CDR3 sequence is 14 residues long. Trimming pared 4 bases from V and 5 bases from J, leaving 11 bases between. Per germline, CDR1 MNHEY and CDR2 SVGEGT. CDR3 amino acids: CASSSQVRTGELFF. In DNA form, the CDR3 reads TGTGCCAGCAGTTCACAGGTCCGAACCGGGGAGCTGTTTTTT.